This T cell receptor (beta chain) is drawn from a study of T cell changes during pregnancy in multiple sclerosis. Sequenced by immunoSEQ multiplex PCR; TCRdb stores in-frame clones only, minus some. The data hold approximately 98,000 clones, with 90% to 95% observed a single time. The sequences come from peripheral blood, collected after pregnancy. The source is a female donor in good health, enrolled as a control in a pregnancy study.

In DNA form, the CDR3 reads TGTGCCAGCAGCATCGACAGGGGCCGTAATGAGCAGTTCTTC. Amino acid sequence: CASSIDRGRNEQFF. The chain couples TRBV11-2 to TRBJ2-1; 8 nucleotides line up with TRBD1. There are 14 residues in the CDR3. Germline assignment: CDR1 SGHAT and CDR2 FQNNGV. Germline trimming cut 5 bases from V and 7 bases from J; bases unmatched to any gene: 7.